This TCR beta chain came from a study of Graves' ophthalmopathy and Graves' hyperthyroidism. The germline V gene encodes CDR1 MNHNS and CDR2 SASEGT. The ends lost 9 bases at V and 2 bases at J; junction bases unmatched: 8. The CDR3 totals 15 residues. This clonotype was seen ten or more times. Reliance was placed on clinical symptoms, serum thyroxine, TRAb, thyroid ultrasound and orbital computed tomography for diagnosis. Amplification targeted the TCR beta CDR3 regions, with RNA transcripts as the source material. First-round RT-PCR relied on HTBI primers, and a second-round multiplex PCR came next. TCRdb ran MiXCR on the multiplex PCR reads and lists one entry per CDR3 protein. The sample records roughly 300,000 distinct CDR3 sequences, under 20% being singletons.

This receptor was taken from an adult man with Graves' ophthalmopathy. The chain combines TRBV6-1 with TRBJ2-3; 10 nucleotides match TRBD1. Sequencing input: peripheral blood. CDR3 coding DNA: TGTGCCAGTAGACGGGACAGGGGTCTCACAGATACGCAGTATTTT. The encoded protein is CASRRDRGLTDTQYF.